The rows below give T cell receptor beta chains drawn from one sample of a study of response to subunit inactivated influenza vaccine. TCRdb ran MiXCR on the RT-PCR reads and lists one entry per CDR3 protein. The sample yields hundreds of thousands of distinct CDR3 sequences, about 11% seen once. The data were also submitted as part of a second study, on T cells expressing NK-cell markers.

Source: PBMCs from blood, taken on the day of vaccination. The receptors were sampled from a man between 45 and 60 years old who received an inactivated influenza vaccine. Each CDR3 is given with its conserved first and last residue. The order of the fields is CDR3 protein, CDR3 DNA, V gene, J gene, clone size, D gene. The D gene is left open where the match is weak. Only some rows state a clone size, as once, few, many or a class for expanded clones.

CASSFAGMGSPLHF	TGTGCCAGCAGTTTTGCCGGGATGGGTTCACCCCTCCACTTT	TRBV27	TRBJ1-6	few	-
CASRSGTSGSASTDTQYF	TGTGCCAGCAGATCCGGGACTAGCGGGAGTGCGAGCACAGATACGCAGTATTTT	TRBV28	TRBJ2-3	few	TRBD2
CASSQSPLEGRPLVGQYF	TGCGCCAGCAGCCAATCCCCCCTTGAGGGCCGGCCACTGGTCGGTCAGTACTTC	TRBV4-1	TRBJ2-7	-	-
CASSTTTTVPQETQYF	TGTGCCAGCAGTACGACGACCACCGTCCCTCAAGAGACCCAGTACTTC	TRBV6-1	TRBJ2-5	few	-
CSVVGGNIQYF	TGCAGCGTTGTCGGTGGAAACATTCAGTACTTC	TRBV29-1	TRBJ2-4	-	-
CSAGQGATDTQYF	TGCAGTGCTGGACAGGGGGCTACAGATACGCAGTATTTT	TRBV20-1	TRBJ2-3	few	TRBD1
CASSGSGKNTEAFF	TGCGCCAGCAGCGGGTCAGGGAAGAACACTGAAGCTTTCTTT	TRBV5-1	TRBJ1-1	few	-
CSVVGGWGNEQFF	TGCAGCGTTGTAGGGGGGTGGGGGAATGAGCAGTTCTTC	TRBV29-1	TRBJ2-1	-	-
CASKRGDQPQHF	TGTGCCAGCAAGAGGGGCGATCAGCCCCAGCATTTT	TRBV2	TRBJ1-5	many	-
CASSEQAASNQPQHF	TGTGCCAGCAGTGAACAGGCAGCTAGCAATCAGCCCCAGCATTTT	TRBV6-1	TRBJ1-5	-	-
CASSNHPIGGRRFYGYTF	TGTGCCAGCAGTAACCACCCCATTGGGGGCCGCCGCTTCTATGGCTACACCTTC	TRBV6-5	TRBJ1-2	-	-
CASSYPLSYEQYF	TGTGCCAGCAGTTATCCCCTCTCCTACGAGCAGTACTTC	TRBV27	TRBJ2-7	few	-
CASSYGAGGSGGNTIYF	TGTGCCAGCAGCTACGGGGCAGGGGGTTCAGGGGGAAACACCATATATTTT	TRBV9	TRBJ1-3	-	TRBD1
CSARDATESYEQYF	TGCAGTGCTAGAGATGCGACAGAGTCCTACGAGCAGTACTTC	TRBV20-1	TRBJ2-7	-	-
CASSSSWGAETQYF	TGTGCCAGCAGCTCTTCCTGGGGCGCGGAGACCCAGTACTTC	TRBV7-9	TRBJ2-5	-	-
CASSPPMHTGELFF	TGTGCCAGCTCACCACCTATGCACACCGGGGAGCTGTTTTTT	TRBV18	TRBJ2-2	few	-
CASSQASSGETQYF	TGCGCCAGCAGCCAGGCTAGCTCAGGAGAGACCCAGTACTTC	TRBV4-3	TRBJ2-5	few	-
CASTRPGLAFNEQFF	TGTGCCAGCACCCGGCCGGGACTAGCGTTCAATGAGCAGTTCTTC	TRBV12-3/TRBV12-4	TRBJ2-1	-	TRBD2
CASSPGRTEYF	TGTGCCAGCAGCCCAGGACGGACTGAGTACTTC	TRBV5-4	TRBJ2-4	-	-
CASSLTSGTGVQTQYF	TGTGCCAGCAGCTTGACTAGCGGGACGGGCGTGCAGACCCAGTACTTC	TRBV7-2	TRBJ2-5	few	TRBD2
CAISSLLSSPLHF	TGTGCCATCAGTAGCTTGCTGAGTTCACCCCTCCACTTT	TRBV10-3	TRBJ1-6	-	-
CASSTDRSNEKLFF	TGTGCCAGCAGTACTGACAGGTCTAATGAAAAACTGTTTTTT	TRBV28	TRBJ1-4	-	-
CASGVVYEQYF	TGTGCCAGCGGGGTCGTCTACGAGCAGTACTTC	TRBV12-3/TRBV12-4	TRBJ2-7	few	-
CASSLGGAANGKLFF	TGTGCCAGCAGCTTAGGGGGGGCTGCTAATGGAAAACTGTTTTTT	TRBV7-2	TRBJ1-4	-	-
CSVEGGGKGYNEQFF	TGCAGCGTTGAAGGTGGGGGCAAAGGGTACAATGAGCAGTTCTTC	TRBV29-1	TRBJ2-1	-	-
CASGTGKGGGETQYF	TGCGCCAGCGGCACGGGGAAGGGAGGAGGGGAGACCCAGTACTTC	TRBV5-1	TRBJ2-5	-	-
CASSARDLNTGELFF	TGTGCCAGCAGTGCCCGGGACTTGAACACCGGGGAGCTGTTTTTT	TRBV12-3/TRBV12-4	TRBJ2-2	-	-
CATSRDLTGNEQYF	TGTGCCACCAGCAGAGATTTGACAGGGAACGAGCAGTACTTC	TRBV15	TRBJ2-7	-	TRBD1
CASSQDVQGRQFF	TGCGCCAGCAGCCAAGATGTCCAAGGACGGCAGTTCTTC	TRBV4-3	TRBJ2-1	few	-
CASSLRGENTGELFF	TGCGCCAGCAGCTTGCGGGGGGAGAACACCGGGGAGCTGTTTTTT	TRBV5-1	TRBJ2-2	many	TRBD2
CASSPLTGRFQETQYF	TGTGCCAGCAGCCCGCTAACGGGCAGATTCCAAGAGACCCAGTACTTC	TRBV7-9	TRBJ2-5	few	-
CASSLRMGEISYNEQFF	TGTGCCAGCAGCCTCAGGATGGGTGAAATCTCCTACAATGAGCAGTTCTTC	TRBV9	TRBJ2-1	-	-
CSVSGTGDGYTF	TGCAGCGTCTCAGGGACAGGGGATGGCTACACCTTC	TRBV29-1	TRBJ1-2	-	TRBD1
CSAQRDFRVGETQYF	TGCAGTGCTCAGCGGGACTTTCGGGTCGGGGAGACCCAGTACTTC	TRBV20-1	TRBJ2-5	few	TRBD2
CASIGGGPEAFF	TGTGCCAGCATTGGGGGTGGCCCTGAAGCTTTCTTT	TRBV12-3/TRBV12-4	TRBJ1-1	few	-
CASSVGGLHQPQHF	TGTGCCAGCAGCGTAGGGGGACTCCATCAGCCCCAGCATTTT	TRBV7-9	TRBJ1-5	-	-
CASSFLRAPGGADTQYF	TGTGCCAGCAGCTTTCTCAGGGCCCCCGGCGGCGCAGATACACAGTATTTT	TRBV7-9	TRBJ2-3	-	-
CASSFGGGDTEAFF	TGTGCCAGCAGCTTTGGGGGTGGGGACACTGAAGCTTTCTTT	TRBV7-2	TRBJ1-1	-	-
CASSQEGLGRTQYF	TGTGCCAGCAGCCAAGAGGGACTAGGGAGGACCCAGTACTTC	TRBV14	TRBJ2-5	-	TRBD2
CASSLGTSGRSEQFF	TGTGCCAGCAGCTTAGGGACTAGCGGGAGAAGTGAGCAGTTCTTC	TRBV7-2	TRBJ2-1	-	TRBD2